This TCR beta chain was recovered during a study of type 1 and type 2 diabetes patients listed by TCRdb under 2016. In the study overall: The cohort comprised about ten type 1 diabetes patients, a few type 2 diabetes patients and roughly 6 nondiabetic controls recruited in China. Throughout the study, CD4 or CD8 MicroBeads on MACS columns were used to positively select CD4+ and CD8+ T cells from PBMCs. Altogether, roughly 18 million paired-end reads were produced across the whole study. TCRbeta repertoires were profiled by high-throughput sequencing in the study to compare type 1 diabetes, type 2 diabetes and nondiabetic individuals. Type 2 diabetes patients were included as a disease comparison group for the type 1 diabetes patients. When roughly 20-cycle amplification was compared with roughly 24-cycle amplification, V gene usage looked similar, suggesting that primer efficiencies were similar and PCR bias was random. Paired-end sequencing of TCRbeta libraries was performed on Illumina HiSeq 2000 or MiSeq instruments.

As for this clonotype: No antigen is known for it. No base quality values were provided; no much bigger clone lies one nucleotide off.

Standard classification criteria for type 1 or type 2 diabetes were met by all diabetic patients, and glucose and C-peptide were assessed by WHO-recommended methods. Donors with other autoimmune diseases or infections within the previous four weeks were excluded. Approximately 9.5 milliliters of peripheral blood were collected from each participant. LymphoPrep density separation was used to isolate PBMCs. Sequenced using an Illumina MiSeq. TCRbeta CDR3 amplification used genomic DNA from the sorted T cell subsets as template. The TCRbeta CDR3 region was amplified by multiplex PCR using 30 forward and 13 reverse primers. PCR products were purified with AMPure XP beads, after which indices and adaptors were added in a second approximately 26-cycle PCR. Before sequencing, libraries were gel-purified with the QIAquick Gel Extraction Kit. In the original analysis: FLASH was used to merge paired-end reads, and IgBLAST was used to align the merged reads to IMGT V, D and J germline references. After reads whose alignment identity to germline references fell below 70% were discarded, approximately 11 million reads remained study-wide. CDR3 boundaries, reading frame and productivity were assigned following IMGT definitions. A highly-expanded clone was defined as any clone making up 1% or more of reads, and normalized Shannon entropy served as the measure of diversity. Group differences in Shannon entropy were tested with unpaired two-tailed t-tests. TCRdb reprocessed the public reads (quality trimming at Q25 with fastp, clone calling with MiXCR) and kept in-frame beta chains. Rows are unified per CDR3 protein, each entry keeping the most common DNA and genes. The V and J calls come from TCRdb's annotation, not from the publication. The sample table records about 290,000 distinct CDR3 sequences; more than 45% of these occur just once. 12% to 15% of the sample belongs to the ten largest clones.

Reading the germline V gene gives CDR1 MNHNS and CDR2 SASEGT. The CDR3 holds 15 amino acids from the cysteine to the phenylalanine. Only the CDR3 portion is preserved as DNA: 45 bases, with reading frame beginning at the first base. V loses 1 base, J loses 0 bases, and the germline ends lie 9 bases apart. What the work shows at the level of the full study, not this receptor alone: High diversity was shown by type 2 diabetes repertoires, and the diversity was significantly greater than that of type 1 diabetes repertoires in both CD4+ and CD8+ T cells. V and J gene usage patterns of type 2 diabetes and control samples were highly correlated, averaging approximately 0.97 between samples. The study groups were not matched for age and gender, which could possibly have biased interpretation. Type 2 diabetes patients had few highly-expanded CD4+ clones (median one), and those clones made up a median around 4.2% of reads. Since just a limited number of T2D and control samples were sequenced, some T1D-only HECs might also appear in more T2D or control samples.

The TCR was taken from a man aged 18 to 29 with type 2 diabetes. The chain is made from TRBV6-1 and TRBJ1-2; TRBD1 is possibly the D segment (5 matching bases). Sequencing used peripheral blood mononuclear cells (PBMCs). The CDR3 reads as follows: CASSEGLGANYGYTF. The DNA is as follows: TGTGCCAGCAGTGAAGGATTGGGGGCTAACTATGGCTACACCTTC.